These 8 T cell receptor beta chains originate from one sample sequenced in a study of OX40 agonist ivuxolimab in advanced cancers. TCRdb's table, derived via immunoSEQ multiplex PCR, lists solely in-frame clones and lacks some. The sample shows some 48,000 clones, over 75% of them seen only once. The sample in question was CD4+ or CD8+ T cells sorted from blood, obtained in a trial of the OX40 agonist ivuxolimab. All receptors come from an adult with an advanced solid tumor such as melanoma, head and neck, liver or kidney cancer.

This clone was seen a few times. The chain combines TRBV19 with TRBJ1-1; a weak D match, TRBD1 (5 bases). Trimming left V 6 bases short and J 4 bases short, with 15 bases between. The CDR3 runs 14 residues. CDR1 is LNHDA and CDR2 is SQIVND in the germline V gene (reference sequence). CDR3 loop: CASRHAGLSTEAFF. The CDR3 DNA reads as TGTGCCAGTAGACATGCAGGGCTGAGCACTGAAGCTTTCTTT. Combining the CDR3 with reference TRBV19 and TRBJ1-1 gives the whole variable domain DGGITQSPKYLFRKEGQNVTLSCEQNLNHDAMYWYRQDPGQGLRLIYYSQIVNDFQKGDIAEGYSVSREKKESFPLTVTSAQKNPTAFYLCASRHAGLSTEAFFGQGTRLTVV.

The V and J genes are TRBV10-3 and TRBJ1-2; 8 nucleotides agree with TRBD1. Germline CDR1 ENHRY, CDR2 SYGVKD. CDR3 length: 16 amino acids. V was clipped by 0 bases and J by 4 bases; unmatched bases: 7. The CDR3 DNA reads TGTGCCATCAGTGAGTCGCCAGGGGGCATGGCCTATGGCTACACCTTC. Amino acids: CAISESPGGMAYGYTF.

The chain couples TRBV5-1 to TRBJ2-5; D is perhaps TRBD1 (5 bases). The CDR3 has 13 residues. The V end was cut by 2 bases, the J end by 4 bases, with 9 bases between. From germline, CDR1 is SGHRS and CDR2 YFSETQ. CDR3 region: CASSLQVGETQYF. The CDR3 DNA follows: TGCGCCAGCAGCTTACAGGTAGGAGAGACCCAGTACTTC. Filled out from reference TRBV5-1 and TRBJ2-5, the complete variable domain reads KAGVTQTPRYLIKTRGQQVTLSCSPISGHRSVSWYQQTPGQGLQFLFEYFSETQRNKGNFPGRFSGRQFSNSRSEMNVSTLELGDSALYLCASSLQVGETQYFGPGTRLLVL.

The chain links TRBV21-1 to TRBJ1-1; the DNA was not used to check the table's D call, TRBD1. TRBV21-1 is listed as a pseudogene. The CDR3 has 14 amino acids. The CDR3 DNA is TGTGCCAGCAGCACCCACAGGGAAAACACTGAAGCTTTCTTT. This gives the protein CASSTHRENTEAFF.

The chain uses TRBV19 and TRBJ2-1, with 8 bases aligning to TRBD2. CDR1 LNHDA and CDR2 SQIVND come from the germline V gene (reference sequence). This CDR3 contains 16 residues. V gave up 6 bases and J gave up 7 bases; unmatched junction bases: 14. CDR3 region: CASRSGRAGEGNEQFF. DNA for the CDR3: TGTGCCAGTAGGAGCGGTCGAGCGGGAGAGGGGAATGAGCAGTTCTTC.

The rearrangement links TRBV9 to TRBJ2-1, with 9 bases aligning to TRBD1. Germline values: CDR1 SGDLS, CDR2 YYNGEE. This CDR3 is built from 16 residues. The V gene end was trimmed by 0 bases and the J gene end by 9 bases; junction bases not matched to a gene: 10. CDR3 protein: CASSVGQDRGSGEQFF. DNA of the CDR3: TGTGCCAGCAGCGTAGGGCAGGACAGGGGATCAGGTGAGCAGTTCTTC.

The genes are TRBV10-1 and TRBJ2-7, with 8 bases that match TRBD1. Trimming took 2 bases from V and 5 from J; bases not matched to a gene: 14. This CDR3 comprises 17 residues. The germline CDR1 and CDR2 sequences are WNHNN and SYGVQD (reference sequence). CDR3 in amino acids: CASSEGPGGARINEQYF. CDR3 coding DNA: TGCGCCAGCAGTGAGGGCCCAGGGGGCGCAAGAATCAACGAGCAGTACTTC.

This clone was observed a single time. The chain uses TRBV12-5 and TRBJ1-5; 7 bases are a match to TRBD1. The CDR3 spans 17 residues. The germline CDR1 and CDR2 sequences are LGHNT and FRNRAP. V lost 5 bases, J lost 6 bases, and 16 bases stayed unmatched. The CDR3 DNA reads as TGTGCTAGTGGTATGCAAAGGGGACAGTGGGTTTGTCAGCCCCAGCATTTT. Amino acid sequence: CASGMQRGQWVCQPQHF.